The 5 T cell receptor beta chains below all came from one sample that was sequenced in a study of T cell repertoires in cytomegalovirus infection. A single record per CDR3 protein comes from TCRdb applying MiXCR to the reads. The sample yields fewer than 550,000 distinct CDR3 sequences, approximately 30% seen once. The specimen was PBMCs. Receptors were obtained from a human donor in good health (CMV status not recorded). Some clones in this sample may be carry-over from other donors' samples.

This chain uses TRBV9 with TRBJ2-3; D is perhaps TRBD1 or TRBD2 (6 bases each). The CDR3 totals 15 residues. Trimming stripped 0 bases from V and 4 bases from J, with 12 bases between. Germline lookup yields CDR1 SGDLS and CDR2 YYNGEE. The CDR3 region has the DNA TGTGCCAGCAGCGTAGGTCCGGGGGCCCCAGATACGCAGTATTTT. Protein product: CASSVGPGAPDTQYF.

A few counts support this clonotype. The genes are TRBV19 and TRBJ1-5; D unclear. This CDR3 spans 13 amino acids. Germline CDR1 is LNHDA and CDR2 is SQIVND (reference sequence). V was pared by 1 base and J by 3 bases, with 4 bases between. CDR3 sequence: CASSIVFNQPQHF. Here the CDR3 DNA reads TGTGCCAGTAGTATAGTTTTCAATCAGCCCCAGCATTTT.

This clonotype was observed a few times. The chain carries TRBV6-6 and TRBJ2-2; TRBD2 might be the D (6 bases). The V end lost 0 bases, the J end lost 4 bases, and 12 bases lay between the germline ends. There are 16 residues in the CDR3. Germline-derived CDR1 and CDR2 are MNHNY and SVGAGI (reference sequence). The CDR3 loop reads CASSYSAGLITGELFF. DNA for the CDR3: TGTGCCAGCAGTTACTCGGCAGGACTAATCACCGGGGAGCTGTTTTTT.

Concerning this clonotype itself: A read error is likely, as this CDR3 ends without the conserved phenylalanine or tryptophan. It is unclear where the CDR3 begins or ends on the DNA, so no DNA is shown, and the CDR3 is as TCRdb lists it. The chain links TRBV7-8 to TRBJ1-1; TRBD1 is the table's D call, not checked against the DNA. CDR1 is SGHVS and CDR2 is FQNEAQ in the germline V gene. The CDR3 numbers 14 amino acids, ends counted. The CDR3 is CASSLDRGNTESFS.

The rearrangement uses TRBV18 and TRBJ2-7; 7 bases agree with TRBD1. Germline V lookup: CDR1 KGHSH, CDR2 LQKENI. V shed 5 bases, J shed 1 base, and the junction held 11 bases outside the gene matches. The CDR3 has 16 residues. The CDR3 sequence: CASSTRTGSRSYEQYF. The DNA of the CDR3 is TGTGCCAGCTCAACCCGGACAGGTAGTAGGTCCTACGAGCAGTACTTC.